This record covers a single TCR beta chain. Its antigen is undetermined. The V gene lost 0 bases and the J gene lost 3 bases, with 6 bases spanning the gap. The CDR3 is made up of 12 amino acids. CDR1 GTSNPN and CDR2 SVGIG come from the germline V gene (reference sequence). Authors' data handling: Filtering of immunoSEQ junctional sequences could not match full-length read filtering. Profiling relied on immunoSEQ multiplex PCR, and the TCRdb table lists in-frame clones only, not all of them. V, J and clone size derive from that table, while D and trimming were established from the DNA sequence. Here the sample spans about 100,000 clones, 60% to 75% being singletons. This entry comes from a study of shared clonotypes between healthy human individuals. The study, taken as a whole, reports: What rarefaction showed was incomplete sorted-subset sequencing despite large depth.

Donation came from healthy HIV-negative adults that had no recent acute infections or vaccinations. CD8 memory comprised CD45RO+ plus CCR7-negative CD45RA+ TemRA cells. V is TRBV30 and J is TRBJ2-7; a possible D gene is TRBD2 (6 bases). Specimen: memory CD8+ T cells sorted from blood. Noted subset: CD45RO+ cells pooled with CCR7-negative TemRA cells. The origin of this receptor is a man younger than 45 in good health. The CDR3 DNA reads as TGTGCCTGGAGTGTGGGAGGCTACGAGCAGTACTTC. This translates into CAWSVGGYEQYF.